What follows describes a single T cell receptor (beta chain). V gave up 6 bases and J gave up 7 bases, with 19 bases separating them. The germline gives CDR1 MNHEY, CDR2 SMNVEV (reference sequence). The CDR3 extends over 15 amino acids. The donor population consisted of healthy HIV-negative adults with no recent acute infections or vaccinations. The assay was immunoSEQ multiplex PCR, and TCRdb's table has in-frame clones only and misses some. In the table there are under 1,900,000 clones, 98% to 99% of which are singletons. This record belongs to a study of shared clonotypes between healthy human individuals.

J is TRBJ2-1 and V is TRBV27; D is ambiguous. The origin of this receptor is a man younger than 45 in good health. The specimen sequenced was naive CD4+ T cells sorted from blood. Subset given: CD45RA+ positively selected. The CDR3 nucleotides read TGTGCCAGCAGCAAATTCTCCCTAGAAGGAAATGAGCAGTTCTTC. Translated, it gives CASSKFSLEGNEQFF.